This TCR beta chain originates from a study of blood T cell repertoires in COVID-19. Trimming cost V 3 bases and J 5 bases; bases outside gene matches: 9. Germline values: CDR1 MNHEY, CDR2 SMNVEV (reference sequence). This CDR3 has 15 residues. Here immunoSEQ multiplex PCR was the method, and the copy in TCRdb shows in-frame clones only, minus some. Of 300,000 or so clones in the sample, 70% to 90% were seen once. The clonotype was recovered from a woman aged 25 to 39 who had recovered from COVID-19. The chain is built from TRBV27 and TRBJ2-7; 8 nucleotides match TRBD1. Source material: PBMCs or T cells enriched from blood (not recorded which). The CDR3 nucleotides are TGTGCCAGCAGTTTTTTCAGGGGGCCTTTCCACGAGCAGTACTTC. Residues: CASSFFRGPFHEQYF.